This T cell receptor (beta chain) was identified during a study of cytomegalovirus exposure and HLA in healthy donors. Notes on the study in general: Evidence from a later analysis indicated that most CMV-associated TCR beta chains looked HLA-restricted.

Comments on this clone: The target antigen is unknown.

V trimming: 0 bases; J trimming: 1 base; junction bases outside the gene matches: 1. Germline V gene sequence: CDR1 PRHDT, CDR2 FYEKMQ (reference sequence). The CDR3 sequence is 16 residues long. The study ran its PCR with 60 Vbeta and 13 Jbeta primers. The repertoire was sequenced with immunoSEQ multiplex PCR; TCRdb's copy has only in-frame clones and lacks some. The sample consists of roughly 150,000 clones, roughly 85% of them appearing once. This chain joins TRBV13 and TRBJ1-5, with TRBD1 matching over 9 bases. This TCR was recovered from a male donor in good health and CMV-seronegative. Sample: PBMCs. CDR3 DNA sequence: TGTGCCAGCAGCTTAGGAGACAGGGGGAGCAATCAGCCCCAGCATTTT. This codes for CASSLGDRGSNQPQHF.